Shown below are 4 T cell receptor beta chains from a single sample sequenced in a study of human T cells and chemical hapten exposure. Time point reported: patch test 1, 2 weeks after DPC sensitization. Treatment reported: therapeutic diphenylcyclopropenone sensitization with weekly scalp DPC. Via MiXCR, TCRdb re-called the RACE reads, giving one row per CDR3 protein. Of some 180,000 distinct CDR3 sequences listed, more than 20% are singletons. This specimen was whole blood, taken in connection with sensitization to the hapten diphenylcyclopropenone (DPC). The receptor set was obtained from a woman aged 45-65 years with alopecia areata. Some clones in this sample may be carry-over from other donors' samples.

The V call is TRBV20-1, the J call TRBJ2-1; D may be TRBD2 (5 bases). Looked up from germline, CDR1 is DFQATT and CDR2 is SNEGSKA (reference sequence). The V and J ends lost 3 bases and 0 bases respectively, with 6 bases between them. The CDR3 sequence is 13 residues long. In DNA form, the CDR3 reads TGCAGTGCTAGCGGGGACTCCTACAATGAGCAGTTCTTC. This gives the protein CSASGDSYNEQFF.

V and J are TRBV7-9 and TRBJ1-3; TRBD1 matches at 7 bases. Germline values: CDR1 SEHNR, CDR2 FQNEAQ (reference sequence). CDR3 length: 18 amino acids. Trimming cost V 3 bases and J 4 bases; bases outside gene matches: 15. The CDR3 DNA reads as TGTGCCAGCAGCTTGTCGCGAGTGGAGGGGGCGAAAGGAAACACCATATATTTT. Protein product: CASSLSRVEGAKGNTIYF.

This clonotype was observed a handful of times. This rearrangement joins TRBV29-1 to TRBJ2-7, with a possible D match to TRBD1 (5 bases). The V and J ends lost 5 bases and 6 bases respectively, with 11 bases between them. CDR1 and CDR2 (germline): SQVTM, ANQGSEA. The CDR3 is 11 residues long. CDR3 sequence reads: CSVITGVEQYF. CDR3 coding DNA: TGCAGCGTTATCACAGGAGTCGAGCAGTACTTC.

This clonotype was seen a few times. In DNA form, the CDR3 reads TGCGCCAGCAGCTTGGAGGGGGACTCCTACGAGCAGTACTTC. It translates to CASSLEGDSYEQYF. This chain joins TRBV5-1 and TRBJ2-7, with D possibly matching TRBD1 (6 bases). Germline CDR1 and CDR2: SGHRS and YFSETQ. V gave up 0 bases and J gave up 0 bases, with 7 bases separating them. This CDR3 is 14 amino acids long.